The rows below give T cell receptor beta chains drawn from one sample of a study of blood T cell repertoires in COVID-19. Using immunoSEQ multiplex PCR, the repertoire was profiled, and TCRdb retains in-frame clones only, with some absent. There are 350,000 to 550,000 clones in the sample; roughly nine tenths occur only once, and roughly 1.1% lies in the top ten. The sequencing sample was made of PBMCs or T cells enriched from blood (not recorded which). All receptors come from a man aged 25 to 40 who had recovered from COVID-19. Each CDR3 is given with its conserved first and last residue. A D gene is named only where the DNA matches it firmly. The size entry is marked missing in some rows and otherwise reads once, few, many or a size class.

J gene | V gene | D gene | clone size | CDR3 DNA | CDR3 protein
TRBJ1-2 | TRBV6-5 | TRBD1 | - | TGTGCCAGCAGTCATGGACAGGGCCCGAGGTATGGCTACACCTTC | CASSHGQGPRYGYTF
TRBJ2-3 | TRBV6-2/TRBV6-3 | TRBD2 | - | TGTGCCAGCAGTTACTCTCTAGCGGGAGGAGTGGATACGCAGTATTTT | CASSYSLAGGVDTQYF
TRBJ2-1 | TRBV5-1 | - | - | TGCGCCAGCAGCTCGACAGACTACAATGAGCAGTTCTTC | CASSSTDYNEQFF
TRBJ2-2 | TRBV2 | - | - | TGTGCCAGCAGTGAAACGCCCCCGGGGCTGTTTTTT | CASSETPPGLFF
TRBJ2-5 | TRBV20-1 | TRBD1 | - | TGCAGTGCTAGTAGTGCAGGGGGCGAGACCCAGTACTTC | CSASSAGGETQYF
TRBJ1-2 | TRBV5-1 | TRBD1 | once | TGCGCCAGCAGCTTGAGGGGACAGGGATTTCCGGAGGGCTACACCTTC | CASSLRGQGFPEGYTF
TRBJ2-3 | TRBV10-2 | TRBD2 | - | TGCGCCAGCAAGAATAGCGGGACCTCTGATACGCAGTATTTT | CASKNSGTSDTQYF
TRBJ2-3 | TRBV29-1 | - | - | TGCAGCATTAGGGGGGGTTCGCTAACAGATACGCAGTATTTT | CSIRGGSLTDTQYF
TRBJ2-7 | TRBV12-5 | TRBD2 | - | TGTGCTAGTGGTTACGGGAGGTCCTACGAGCAGTACTTC | CASGYGRSYEQYF
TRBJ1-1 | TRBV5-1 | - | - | TGCGCCAGCAGCTTGGCCGCGGGGGCGTACGCTGAAGCTTTCTTT | CASSLAAGAYAEAFF